These 32 T cell receptor beta chains share one sample of origin, sequenced in a study of blood T cell repertoires in COVID-19 (TCRdb year 2020). Library construction relied on the immunoSEQ multiplex PCR assay. TCRdb obtained this table from immuneACCESS and retained in-frame rearrangements with V and J assigned. These tables miss some clones; where compared with another copy, unresolved V genes account for less than half of the shortfall, and the remainder is unexplained. The sample table contains about 150,000 clones; only one count was recorded for 80% to 90% of them. Around 15% of the sample lies in the top ten. Material: peripheral blood. Receptor source: a man aged 18 to 35 with COVID-19, enrolled during active disease.

This chain connects TRBV10-3 to TRBJ2-3, with a weak D call TRBD1 (6 bases). V lost 10 bases and J lost 0, with 11 bases in between. The CDR3 extends over 13 amino acids. Germline CDR1 is ENHRY and CDR2 is SYGVKD. The CDR3 nucleotides are TGTGCCACCGGGACAAGAAGCACAGATACGCAGTATTTT. Encoded protein: CATGTRSTDTQYF.

V gene TRBV5-1 combines with J gene TRBJ1-6; no reliable D call. The CDR3 is 13 residues long. Germline V CDR1 and CDR2: SGHRS, YFSETQ. Trimming stripped 3 bases from V and 7 bases from J, with 8 bases between. In DNA, the CDR3 is TGCGCCAGCAGCTCAGGTCGGAATTCACCCCTCCACTTT. Encoded protein: CASSSGRNSPLHF.

This chain uses TRBV28 with TRBJ1-4; 7 bases align to TRBD1. This CDR3 comprises 19 residues. The ends lost 3 bases at V and 0 bases at J; junction bases unmatched: 13. CDR1 and CDR2 from the germline V gene are MDHEN and SYDVKM. The CDR3 nucleotides are TGTGCCAGCAGTTTTCCAACCGGGACAGCCGGGGCAACTAATGAAAAACTGTTTTTT. Translated, it gives CASSFPTGTAGATNEKLFF.

The rearrangement links TRBV5-1 to TRBJ2-7; no clear D gene. The V and J ends lost 0 bases and 5 bases respectively, with 12 bases between them. This CDR3 has 14 amino acids. Germline CDR1 SGHRS, CDR2 YFSETQ. The CDR3 DNA is TGCGCCAGCAGCTTGGGGCTAGATCTGAACGAGCAGTACTTC. Residues: CASSLGLDLNEQYF. Together with reference TRBV5-1 and TRBJ2-7, the CDR3 gives the full variable domain: KAGVTQTPRYLIKTRGQQVTLSCSPISGHRSVSWYQQTPGQGLQFLFEYFSETQRNKGNFPGRFSGRQFSNSRSEMNVSTLELGDSALYLCASSLGLDLNEQYFGPGTRLTVT.

The V gene is TRBV7-2, the J gene TRBJ2-7; no firm D call. V gave up 0 bases and J gave up 4 bases, with 7 bases separating them. This CDR3 contains 13 residues. CDR1 is SGHTA and CDR2 is FQGNSA in the germline V gene. The CDR3 sequence: CASSLARSYEQYF. In DNA form, the CDR3 reads TGTGCCAGCAGCTTAGCGCGTAGTTACGAGCAGTACTTC.

About this clone itself: Other DNA sequences in this specimen translate into the identical CDR3. This chain connects TRBV4-3 to TRBJ2-7, with 14 bases aligning to TRBD2. CDR1 LGHNA and CDR2 YSLEER come from the germline V gene. V lost 3 bases to trimming and J lost 2 bases; unmatched junction nucleotides: 6. There are 17 residues in the CDR3. The CDR3 region has the DNA TGCGCCAGCAGCCAGAGCCTGACTAGCGGGAGGGCCTACGAGCAGTACTTC. Translation gives CASSQSLTSGRAYEQYF.

The CDR3 nucleotides are TGTGCCTGGAGTGGACAGGGCGTGGATGAAAAACTGTTTTTT. It encodes CAWSGQGVDEKLFF. V gene TRBV30 combines with J gene TRBJ1-4; 7 nucleotides agree with TRBD1. This CDR3 spans 14 amino acids. Germline values: CDR1 GTSNPN, CDR2 SVGIG (reference sequence). Germline trimming cut 1 base from V and 6 bases from J; bases unmatched to any gene: 5.

This chain uses TRBV10-3 with TRBJ2-2; tentative D call: TRBD2 (6 bases). CDR1 and CDR2 from the germline V gene are ENHRY and SYGVKD. Trimming left V 6 bases short and J 1 base short, with 12 bases between. CDR3 length equals 15 residues. The CDR3 coding sequence is TGTGCCATCAGGGACCGGAGGGAGAACACCGGGGAGCTGTTTTTT. This translates into CAIRDRRENTGELFF.

The chain carries TRBV7-8 and TRBJ1-6; perhaps TRBD1 as D (5 bases). The germline V gene has CDR1 SGHVS and CDR2 FQNEAQ. CDR3 length: 15 amino acids. Trimming took off 6 bases at V and 8 bases at J, with 17 bases between the two ends. The CDR3: CASRIRAGEDSPLHF. The CDR3 DNA sequence: TGTGCCAGCAGAATCAGGGCCGGCGAGGATTCACCCCTCCACTTT.

The V gene is TRBV27, the J gene TRBJ2-1, with D tentatively TRBD2 (7 bases). There are 17 residues in the CDR3. Germline V lookup: CDR1 MNHEY, CDR2 SMNVEV (reference sequence). Trimming cost V 4 bases and J 4 bases, with 20 bases left between them. CDR3 loop: CASSSRRGGSSYNEQFF. The CDR3 region has the DNA TGTGCCAGCAGTTCCAGGAGGGGGGGGTCTTCGTACAATGAGCAGTTCTTC.

This clone was seen once. V gene TRBV10-3 combines with J gene TRBJ2-1; D unclear. The CDR3 consists of 13 residues. The V gene lost 6 bases and the J gene lost 5 bases, with 11 bases spanning the gap. Germline V gene lookup returns CDR1 ENHRY and CDR2 SYGVKD. DNA of the CDR3: TGTGCCATCAGCCCCCTTGTTAACAATGAGCAGTTCTTC. Protein product: CAISPLVNNEQFF.

As concerns this clone: The same CDR3 arises from other DNA sequences in this sample as well. V is TRBV27 and J is TRBJ2-7; D is possibly TRBD2 (7 bases). V was trimmed by 6 bases and J by 2 bases, leaving 11 bases between them. Per germline, CDR1 MNHEY and CDR2 SMNVEV (reference sequence). CDR3 length: 13 residues. CDR3 DNA sequence: TGTGCCAGCAGCAGGGGAGGGCCCTACGAGCAGTACTTC. It yields the protein CASSRGGPYEQYF.

The rearrangement joins TRBV10-2 to TRBJ1-5; 10 bases line up with TRBD1. The CDR3 totals 15 residues. Germline V gives CDR1 WSHSY, CDR2 SAAADI. J lost 7 bases, V lost 7 bases, and 10 bases had no gene match. The CDR3 spells CASTVTGGAGQPQHF. As DNA, the CDR3 is TGCGCCAGCACTGTGACAGGGGGCGCGGGACAGCCCCAGCATTTT.

The V call is TRBV11-2, the J call TRBJ1-6, with a possible D match to TRBD1 (6 bases). Trimming took off 5 bases at V and 9 bases at J, with 14 bases between the two ends. This CDR3 is 14 amino acids long. Germline V gene lookup returns CDR1 SGHAT and CDR2 FQNNGV. The CDR3 sequence is CASSPFRGLSPLHF. The DNA for the CDR3 is TGTGCCAGCAGCCCGTTCAGGGGCCTTTCACCCCTCCACTTT.

This clone appeared once. The chain carries TRBV6-2 or TRBV6-3 and TRBJ2-1, with unresolved D. The germline V gene has CDR1 MNHEY and CDR2 SVGEGT. The CDR3 has 16 residues. V was trimmed by 2 bases and J by 3 bases, leaving 14 bases between them. This CDR3 is CASSYEAGFLYNEQFF. As DNA, the CDR3 is TGTGCCAGCAGTTACGAAGCAGGCTTCCTCTACAATGAGCAGTTCTTC.

The chain uses TRBV15 and TRBJ2-2; D might be TRBD2 (6 bases). V gave up 5 bases and J gave up 2 bases, with 12 bases separating them. In germline, CDR1 is LNHNV, CDR2 YYDKDF (reference sequence). CDR3 length: 15 residues. The CDR3 is CATSGRDGNTGELFF. The CDR3, as DNA: TGTGCCACCAGCGGGCGGGACGGCAACACCGGGGAGCTGTTTTTT.

This clone was picked up one time. The V and J genes are TRBV19 and TRBJ1-3, with 8 bases aligning to TRBD1. Germline V gives CDR1 LNHDA, CDR2 SQIVND (reference sequence). The CDR3 is 15 residues long. J was trimmed by 8 bases and V by 3 bases; bases with no gene match: 9. The CDR3 loop is CASSMDRAAGYTIYF. CDR3 coding DNA: TGTGCCAGTAGTATGGACAGGGCGGCGGGTTACACCATATATTTT. The full variable domain, in which reference TRBV19 and TRBJ1-3 provide the parts outside the CDR3, is DGGITQSPKYLFRKEGQNVTLSCEQNLNHDAMYWYRQDPGQGLRLIYYSQIVNDFQKGDIAEGYSVSREKKESFPLTVTSAQKNPTAFYLCASSMDRAAGYTIYFGEGSWLTVV.

The rearrangement links TRBV25-1 to TRBJ2-7; a possible D gene is TRBD2 (6 bases). With 4 bases removed from V and 2 bases from J, the gap between germline ends came to 12 bases. From germline, CDR1 is MGHDK and CDR2 SYGVNS. The CDR3 extends over 14 amino acids. The CDR3 nucleotides are TGTGCCAGCAGTGCCCGGGAGCGTACCTACGAGCAGTACTTC. It encodes CASSARERTYEQYF.

The rearrangement uses TRBV30 and TRBJ2-2; 8 bases match TRBD1. Germline V CDR1 and CDR2: GTSNPN, SVGIG (reference sequence). The CDR3 totals 16 residues. V lost 7 bases, J lost 0 bases, and 10 bases stayed unmatched. The CDR3 bases are TGTGCCTACAAAGCGGACAGGGACACGAACACCGGGGAGCTGTTTTTT. It encodes CAYKADRDTNTGELFF.

The chain employs TRBV18 and TRBJ2-3; weak D call: TRBD1 (5 bases). Trimming shortened V by 1 base and J by 2 bases, and 10 bases separated the two germline ends. The CDR3 has 15 residues. Germline V gene sequence: CDR1 KGHSH, CDR2 LQKENI. As DNA, the CDR3 is TGTGCCAGCTCACCACGTTCAGGGAACACAGATACGCAGTATTTT. It encodes CASSPRSGNTDTQYF.

This clone was counted a few times. V and J are TRBV30 and TRBJ2-7; 7 bases align to TRBD1. The CDR3 length is 13 residues. V was clipped by 3 bases and J by 3 bases; unmatched bases: 5. The V gene's germline CDR1 is GTSNPN and CDR2 SVGIG (reference sequence). The CDR3 here is CAWRGDRNYEQYF. CDR3 bases: TGTGCCTGGAGGGGGGACAGAAACTACGAGCAGTACTTC.

This chain uses TRBV29-1 with TRBJ1-5; a weak D match, TRBD1 (6 bases). V was pared by 6 bases and J by 2 bases, with 17 bases between. CDR1 and CDR2 (germline): SQVTM, ANQGSEA. This CDR3 is built from 15 residues. The CDR3 bases are TGCAGCGTGGTTCTGGGGGCTACTGGCAATCAGCCCCAGCATTTT. Its translation: CSVVLGATGNQPQHF.

A word on this clone: At one of its ends the junction is not consistent with the germline gene, which may arise from a read error. The chain carries TRBV11-2 and TRBJ1-4, with TRBD1 identical over 7 bases. The CDR3 is 16 amino acids. In germline, CDR1 is SGHAT, CDR2 FQNNGV. The CDR3: CASSTTLQGRGEKLLF. CDR3 bases: TGTGCCAGCAGCACCACACTACAGGGGCGGGGTGAAAAACTGCTTTTT.

The chain carries TRBV2 and TRBJ1-1, with TRBD1 as a possible D gene (5 bases). V was shortened by 4 bases and J by 1 base, with 16 bases between the two germline ends. This CDR3 is built from 16 residues. In germline, CDR1 is SNHLY, CDR2 FYNNEI. CDR3 bases: TGTGCCAGCAGTGGGGAGGGGCATACAACGAACACTGAAGCTTTCTTT. It codes for CASSGEGHTTNTEAFF.

This clone was seen once. The rearrangement joins TRBV19 to TRBJ2-1, with TRBD2 as a possible D gene (7 bases). Trimming cost V 5 bases and J 12 bases, with 29 bases left between them. Germline loops: CDR1 LNHDA, CDR2 SQIVND (reference sequence). The CDR3 is 17 residues long. The CDR3 sequence: CASSSPREGGYNVGQFF. The CDR3 coding sequence is TGTGCCAGTAGTTCACCTAGGGAGGGGGGTTACAATGTAGGGCAGTTCTTC.

This rearrangement joins TRBV9 to TRBJ2-7, with 15 bases lining up with TRBD2. Losses at the gene ends were 3 bases for V and 6 bases for J; bases not matched to a gene: 4. The CDR3 is 15 residues long. Germline CDR1 and CDR2: SGDLS and YYNGEE. CDR3 in DNA: TGTGCCAGCAGCGCGGGACTAGCGGGAGGACGCGAGCAGTACTTC. It translates to CASSAGLAGGREQYF.

This chain's CDR3 is CASSTFGTSGRAFYTQYF. As DNA, the CDR3 is TGTGCCAGCAGTACATTTGGGACTAGCGGGAGGGCCTTTTATACGCAGTATTTT. The V and J genes are TRBV28 and TRBJ2-3, with 16 bases matching TRBD2. Germline CDR1 and CDR2: MDHEN and SYDVKM. After removal of 5 bases from V and 7 bases from J, the junction contained 12 bases not matched to a gene. The CDR3 covers 18 residues.

To note about this clone: One end of the junction varies from germline; a read error may be responsible. The chain employs TRBV28 and TRBJ1-4, with D perhaps matching TRBD1 (6 bases). Germline CDR1 and CDR2: MDHEN and SYDVKM. The CDR3 loop spans 15 amino acids. The CDR3 coding sequence is TGTGCCAGCAGTTTATATGGGACAACAAATGAAAAACTGCTTTTT. Its protein product is CASSLYGTTNEKLLF.

The CDR3 nucleotides are TGCGCCAGCAGCCAGACTAGCGGGAGTACCAATGAGCAGTTCTTC. Translation gives CASSQTSGSTNEQFF. The rearrangement uses TRBV4-3 and TRBJ2-1, with TRBD2 identical over 12 bases. After removal of 3 bases from V and 6 bases from J, the junction contained 3 bases not matched to a gene. Germline CDR1 reads LGHNA; CDR2 reads YSLEER. CDR3 length equals 15 residues.

The chain combines TRBV30 with TRBJ2-5; 9 bases fit TRBD1. Trimming removed 5 bases from V and 3 bases from J; junction bases left unmatched: 4. Germline CDR1 GTSNPN, CDR2 SVGIG (reference sequence). The CDR3 covers 13 residues. DNA for the CDR3: TGTGCCTGGGAATGGACAGGGGAAGAGACCCAGTACTTC. Its protein product is CAWEWTGEETQYF.

J is TRBJ1-2 and V is TRBV28, with TRBD1 identical over 8 bases. V was pared by 6 bases and J by 6 bases, with 12 bases of the junction left unmatched. This CDR3 has 15 amino acids. The germline V gene encodes CDR1 MDHEN and CDR2 SYDVKM. The CDR3 sequence: CASSSPRTGPHGYTF. In nucleotides, the CDR3 is TGTGCCAGCAGCTCGCCCCGGACAGGGCCCCATGGCTACACCTTC.

The rearrangement uses TRBV19 and TRBJ2-4; 9 bases are a match to TRBD1. The V gene's germline CDR1 is LNHDA and CDR2 SQIVND (reference sequence). This CDR3 region has 14 residues. J was trimmed by 8 bases and V by 10 bases; bases with no gene match: 12. CDR3 protein: CATRQGGVLDIQYF. The CDR3 bases are TGTGCCACACGACAGGGGGGCGTCTTGGACATTCAGTACTTC.